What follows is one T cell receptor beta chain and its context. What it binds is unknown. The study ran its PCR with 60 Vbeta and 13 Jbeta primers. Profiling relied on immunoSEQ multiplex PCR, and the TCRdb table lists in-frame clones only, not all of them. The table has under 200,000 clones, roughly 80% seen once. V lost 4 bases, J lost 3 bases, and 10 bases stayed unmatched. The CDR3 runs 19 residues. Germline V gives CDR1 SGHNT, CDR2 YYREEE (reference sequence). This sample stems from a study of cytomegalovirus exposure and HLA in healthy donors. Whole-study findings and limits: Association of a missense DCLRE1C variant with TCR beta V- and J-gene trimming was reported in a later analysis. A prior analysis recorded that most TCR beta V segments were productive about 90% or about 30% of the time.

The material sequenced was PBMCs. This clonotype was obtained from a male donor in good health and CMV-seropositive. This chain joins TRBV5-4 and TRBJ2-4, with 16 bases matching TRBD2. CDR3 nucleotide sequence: TGTGCCAGCAGCCTAAAGGGACTAGCGGGGGGGGGTAGCAAAAACATTCAGTACTTC. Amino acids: CASSLKGLAGGGSKNIQYF.